This T cell receptor (beta chain) comes out of a study of blood T cells in healthy people across ages. Germline CDR1 and CDR2: SGHTA and FQGNSA. Trimming stripped 4 bases from V and 6 bases from J, with 12 bases between. This CDR3 contains 14 residues. A sample-barcoded 5' primer and a J-beta primer mix were used in a second PCR of about 6 to 12 cycles. Sequencing of every sample gave 2.5 million or more CDR3-containing paired-end reads. One entry per CDR3 protein results from TCRdb running MiXCR on the 5' RACE reads. Of around 870,000 distinct CDR3 sequences detected, around 26% appear once; the ten largest clones hold around 16%. This clonotype was counted many times.

V gene TRBV7-2 combines with J gene TRBJ2-2; TRBD1 is a possible D gene (5 bases). This TCR derives from an elderly woman in good health. The material sequenced was blood. Here the CDR3 DNA reads TGTGCCAGCAGCTCCAGGGTTGCCGCCGGGGAGCTGTTTTTT. The encoded protein is CASSSRVAAGELFF.